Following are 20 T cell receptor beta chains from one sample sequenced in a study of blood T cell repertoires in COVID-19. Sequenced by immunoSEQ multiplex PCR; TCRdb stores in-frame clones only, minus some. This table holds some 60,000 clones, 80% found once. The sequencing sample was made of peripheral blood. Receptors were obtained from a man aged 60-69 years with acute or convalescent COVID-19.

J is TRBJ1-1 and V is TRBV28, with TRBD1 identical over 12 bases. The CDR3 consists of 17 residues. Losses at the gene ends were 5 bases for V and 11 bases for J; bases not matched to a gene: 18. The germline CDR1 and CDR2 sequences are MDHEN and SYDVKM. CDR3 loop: CASSTPGTGGGRSAAFF. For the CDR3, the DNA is TGTGCCAGCAGTACACCCGGGACAGGGGGCGGTAGGTCGGCCGCTTTCTTT.

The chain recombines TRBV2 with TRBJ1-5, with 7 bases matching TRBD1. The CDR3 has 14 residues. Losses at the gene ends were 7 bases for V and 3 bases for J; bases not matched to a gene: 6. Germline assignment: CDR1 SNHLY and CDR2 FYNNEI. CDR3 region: CASKGQAPNQPQHF. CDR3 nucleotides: TGTGCCAGCAAAGGACAGGCCCCCAATCAGCCCCAGCATTTT.

In nucleotides, the CDR3 is TGTGCCAGTAGTATCCCCACAGGGGGTAGCTATGGCTACACCTTC. Translated, it gives CASSIPTGGSYGYTF. V gene TRBV19 combines with J gene TRBJ1-2, with 8 bases that match TRBD1. CDR3 length equals 15 residues. Unmatched junction bases numbered 7, after V lost 3 bases and J lost 4 bases. The germline V gene has CDR1 LNHDA and CDR2 SQIVND (reference sequence).

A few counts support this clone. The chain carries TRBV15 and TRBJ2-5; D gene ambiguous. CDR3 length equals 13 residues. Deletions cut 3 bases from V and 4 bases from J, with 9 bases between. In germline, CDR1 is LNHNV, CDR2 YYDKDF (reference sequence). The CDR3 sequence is CATSRVRGETQYF. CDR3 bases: TGTGCCACCAGCAGGGTGAGAGGAGAGACCCAGTACTTC.

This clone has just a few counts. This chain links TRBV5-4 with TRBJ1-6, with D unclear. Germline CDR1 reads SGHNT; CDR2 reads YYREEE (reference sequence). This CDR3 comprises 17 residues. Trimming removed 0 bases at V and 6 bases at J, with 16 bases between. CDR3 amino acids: CASSLEGSTGLNSPLHF. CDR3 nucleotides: TGTGCCAGCAGCTTGGAAGGTTCTACCGGACTTAATTCACCCCTCCACTTT.

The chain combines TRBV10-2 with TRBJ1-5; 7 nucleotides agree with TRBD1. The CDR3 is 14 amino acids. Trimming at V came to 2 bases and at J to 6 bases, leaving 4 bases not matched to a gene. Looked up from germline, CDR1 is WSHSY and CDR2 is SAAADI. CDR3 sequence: CASSEPGGGQPQHF. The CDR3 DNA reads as TGCGCCAGCAGTGAGCCAGGGGGAGGTCAGCCCCAGCATTTT.

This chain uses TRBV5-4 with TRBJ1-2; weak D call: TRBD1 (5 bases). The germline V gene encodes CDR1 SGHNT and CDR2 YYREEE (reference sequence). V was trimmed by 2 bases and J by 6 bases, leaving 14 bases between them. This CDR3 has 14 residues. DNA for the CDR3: TGTGCCAGCAGCTTCAATGTAGGGGTTGATGGCTACACCTTC. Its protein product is CASSFNVGVDGYTF. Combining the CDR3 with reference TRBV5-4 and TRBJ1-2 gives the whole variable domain ETGVTQSPTHLIKTRGQQVTLRCSSQSGHNTVSWYQQALGQGPQFIFQYYREEENGRGNFPPRFSGLQFPNYSSELNVNALELDDSALYLCASSFNVGVDGYTFGSGTRLTVV.

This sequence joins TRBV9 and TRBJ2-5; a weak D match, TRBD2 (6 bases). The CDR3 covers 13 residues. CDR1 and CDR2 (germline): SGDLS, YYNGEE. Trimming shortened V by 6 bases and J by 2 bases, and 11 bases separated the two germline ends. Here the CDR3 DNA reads TGTGCCAGCACTGGGACTCCTCAAGAGACCCAGTACTTC. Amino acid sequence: CASTGTPQETQYF.

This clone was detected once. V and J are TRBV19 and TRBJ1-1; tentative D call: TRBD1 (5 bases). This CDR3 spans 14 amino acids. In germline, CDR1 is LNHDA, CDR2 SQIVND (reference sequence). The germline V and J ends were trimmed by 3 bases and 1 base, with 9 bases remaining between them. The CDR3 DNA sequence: TGTGCCAGTAGTATCAGACAGAGGAACACTGAAGCTTTCTTT. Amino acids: CASSIRQRNTEAFF.

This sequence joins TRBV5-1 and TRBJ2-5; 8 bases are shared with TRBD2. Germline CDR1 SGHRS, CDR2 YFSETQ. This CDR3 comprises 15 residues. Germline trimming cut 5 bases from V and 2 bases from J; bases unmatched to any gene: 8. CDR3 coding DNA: TGCGCCAGCAGAACCGGGAGGGGACCTCAAGAGACCCAGTACTTC. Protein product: CASRTGRGPQETQYF. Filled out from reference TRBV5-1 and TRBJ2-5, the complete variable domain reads KAGVTQTPRYLIKTRGQQVTLSCSPISGHRSVSWYQQTPGQGLQFLFEYFSETQRNKGNFPGRFSGRQFSNSRSEMNVSTLELGDSALYLCASRTGRGPQETQYFGPGTRLLVL.

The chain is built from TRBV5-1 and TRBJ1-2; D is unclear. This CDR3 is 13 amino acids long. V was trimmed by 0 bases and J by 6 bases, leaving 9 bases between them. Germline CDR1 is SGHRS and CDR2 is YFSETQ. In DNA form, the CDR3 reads TGCGCCAGCAGCTTGGGGCCGAATAATGGCTACACCTTC. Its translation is CASSLGPNNGYTF.

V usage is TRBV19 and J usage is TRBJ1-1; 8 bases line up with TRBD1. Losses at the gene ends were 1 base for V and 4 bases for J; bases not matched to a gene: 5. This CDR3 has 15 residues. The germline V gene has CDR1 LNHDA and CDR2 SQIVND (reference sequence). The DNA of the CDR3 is TGTGCCAGTAGTATAGGGGGGACAGGACGCACTGAAGCTTTCTTT. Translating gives CASSIGGTGRTEAFF.

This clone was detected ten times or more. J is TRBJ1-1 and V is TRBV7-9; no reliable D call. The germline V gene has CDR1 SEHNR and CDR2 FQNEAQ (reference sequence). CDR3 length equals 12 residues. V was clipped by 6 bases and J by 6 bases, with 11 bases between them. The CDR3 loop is CASRPSNAEAFF. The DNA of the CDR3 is TGTGCCAGCAGGCCTTCTAACGCTGAAGCTTTCTTT.

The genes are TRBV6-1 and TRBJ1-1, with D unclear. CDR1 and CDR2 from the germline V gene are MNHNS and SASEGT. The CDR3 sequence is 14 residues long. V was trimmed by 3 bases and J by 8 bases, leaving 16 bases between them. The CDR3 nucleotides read TGTGCCAGCAGTGACGGCGCGGGTCATAGCGAAGCTTTCTTT. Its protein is CASSDGAGHSEAFF.

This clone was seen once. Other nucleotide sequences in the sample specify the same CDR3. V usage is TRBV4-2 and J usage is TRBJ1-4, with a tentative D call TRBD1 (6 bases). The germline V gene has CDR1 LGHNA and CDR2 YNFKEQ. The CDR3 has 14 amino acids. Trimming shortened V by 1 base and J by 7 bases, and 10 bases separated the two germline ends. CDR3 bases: TGTGCCAGCAGCCAAGGTCAGGGGACTGAAAAACTGTTTTTT. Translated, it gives CASSQGQGTEKLFF.

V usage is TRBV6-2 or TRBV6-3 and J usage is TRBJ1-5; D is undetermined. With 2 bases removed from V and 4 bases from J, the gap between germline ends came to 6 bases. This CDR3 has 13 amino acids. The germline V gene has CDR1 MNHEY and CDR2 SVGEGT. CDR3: CASSYRGNQPQHF. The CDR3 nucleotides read TGTGCCAGCAGTTACCGGGGTAATCAGCCCCAGCATTTT.

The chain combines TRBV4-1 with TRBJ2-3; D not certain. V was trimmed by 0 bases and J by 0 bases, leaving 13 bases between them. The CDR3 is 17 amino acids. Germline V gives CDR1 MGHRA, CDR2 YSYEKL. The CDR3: CASSQDLATYSTDTQYF. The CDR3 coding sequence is TGCGCCAGCAGCCAAGATCTCGCTACTTATAGCACAGATACGCAGTATTTT.

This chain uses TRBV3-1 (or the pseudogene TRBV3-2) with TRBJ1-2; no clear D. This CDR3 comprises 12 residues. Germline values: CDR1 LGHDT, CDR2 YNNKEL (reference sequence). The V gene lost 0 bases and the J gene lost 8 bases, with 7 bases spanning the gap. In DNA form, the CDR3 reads TGTGCCAGCAGCCAAGATTCGGGAGGCTACACCTTC. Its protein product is CASSQDSGGYTF.

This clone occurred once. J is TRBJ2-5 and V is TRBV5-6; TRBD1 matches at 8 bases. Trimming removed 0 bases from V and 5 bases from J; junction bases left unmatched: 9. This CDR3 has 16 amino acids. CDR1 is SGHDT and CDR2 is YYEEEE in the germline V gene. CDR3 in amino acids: CASSLAPTGVGETQYF. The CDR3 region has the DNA TGTGCCAGCAGCTTGGCCCCGACAGGGGTCGGGGAGACCCAGTACTTC. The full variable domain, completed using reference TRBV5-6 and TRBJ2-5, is DAGVTQSPTHLIKTRGQQVTLRCSPKSGHDTVSWYQQALGQGPQFIFQYYEEEERQRGNFPDRFSGHQFPNYSSELNVNALLLGDSALYLCASSLAPTGVGETQYFGPGTRLLVL.

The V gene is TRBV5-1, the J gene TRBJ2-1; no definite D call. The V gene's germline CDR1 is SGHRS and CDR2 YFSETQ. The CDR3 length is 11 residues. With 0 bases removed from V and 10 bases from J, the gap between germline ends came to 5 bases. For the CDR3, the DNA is TGCGCCAGCAGCTTGGACATCGAGCAGTTCTTC. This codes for CASSLDIEQFF.